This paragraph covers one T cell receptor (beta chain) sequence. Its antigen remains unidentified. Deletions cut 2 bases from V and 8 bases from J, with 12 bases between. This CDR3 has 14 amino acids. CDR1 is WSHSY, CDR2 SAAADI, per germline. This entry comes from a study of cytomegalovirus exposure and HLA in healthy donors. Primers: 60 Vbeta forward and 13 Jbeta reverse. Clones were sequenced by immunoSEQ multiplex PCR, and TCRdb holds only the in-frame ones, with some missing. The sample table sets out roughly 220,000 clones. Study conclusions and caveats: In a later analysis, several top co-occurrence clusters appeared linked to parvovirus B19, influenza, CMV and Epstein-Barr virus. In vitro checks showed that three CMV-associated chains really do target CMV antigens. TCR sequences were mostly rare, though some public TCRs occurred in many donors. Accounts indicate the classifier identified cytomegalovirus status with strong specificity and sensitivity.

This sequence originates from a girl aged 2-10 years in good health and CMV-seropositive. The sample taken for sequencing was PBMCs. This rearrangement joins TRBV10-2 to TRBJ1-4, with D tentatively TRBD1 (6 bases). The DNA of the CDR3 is TGCGCCAGCAGTGAGGTGGCAGGGGTAGAAAAACTGTTTTTT. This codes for CASSEVAGVEKLFF.